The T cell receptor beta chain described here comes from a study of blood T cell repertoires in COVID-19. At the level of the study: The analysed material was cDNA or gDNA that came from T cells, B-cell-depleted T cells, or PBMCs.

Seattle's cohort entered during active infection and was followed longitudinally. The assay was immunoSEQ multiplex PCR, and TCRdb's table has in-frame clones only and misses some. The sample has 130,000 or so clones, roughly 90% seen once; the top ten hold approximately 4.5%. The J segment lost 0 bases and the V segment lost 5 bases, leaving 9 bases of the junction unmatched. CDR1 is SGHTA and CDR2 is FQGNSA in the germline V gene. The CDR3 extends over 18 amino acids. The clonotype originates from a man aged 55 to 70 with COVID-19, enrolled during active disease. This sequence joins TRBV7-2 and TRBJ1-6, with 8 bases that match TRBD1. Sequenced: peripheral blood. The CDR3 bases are TGTGCCAGCAGCCCTATTTGGACAGGGAGCTCCTATAATTCACCCCTCCACTTT. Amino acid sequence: CASSPIWTGSSYNSPLHF. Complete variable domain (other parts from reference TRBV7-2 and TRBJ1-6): GAGVSQSPSNKVTEKGKDVELRCDPISGHTALYWYRQSLGQGLEFLIYFQGNSAPDKSGLPSDRFSAERTGGSVSTLTIQRTQQEDSAVYLCASSPIWTGSSYNSPLHFGNGTRLTVT.